Included here is one T cell receptor beta chain sequence, with context. Germline V gene data show CDR1 as KGHSH and CDR2 as LQKENI. V was clipped by 3 bases and J by 4 bases, with 7 bases between them. The CDR3 length is 13 residues. Those enrolled, adults aged roughly 18 to 100 years, came from roughly 23 US areas. Cohorts were determined from participant-reported clinical history. The data belong to a study of blood T cell repertoires in COVID-19. Study details: Donors in Cohort 3 counted as recovered after two negative PCRs, clearance, or symptom resolution. Nucleic acid was either cDNA or gDNA, and it came from T cells, B-cell-depleted T cells, or PBMCs.

Using immunoSEQ multiplex PCR, the repertoire was profiled, and TCRdb retains in-frame clones only, with some absent. The sample lists a few hundred thousand clones, 88% occurring once. The V and J genes are TRBV18 and TRBJ1-5; D gene unclear. The sequence was collected from a woman aged 55-69 years in a cohort exposed to, infected with or recovered from COVID-19 (not recorded which). Sequencing was carried out using PBMCs or T cells enriched from blood (not recorded which). The CDR3 region is CASSPYSNQPQHF. The CDR3 DNA sequence: TGTGCCAGCTCACCTTACAGTAATCAGCCCCAGCATTTT.